This TCR beta chain emerged from a study of blood T cell repertoires in COVID-19. Study-wide context: COVID-19 samples collected from the United States, Italy and Spain covered acute and convalescent phases. Sources were T cells, B-cell-depleted T cells, or PBMCs; the material itself was cDNA or gDNA.

Trimming removed 5 bases from V and 0 bases from J; junction bases left unmatched: 2. This CDR3 has 14 amino acids. Germline loops: CDR1 SNHLY, CDR2 FYNNEI. With regard to this clone: Other nucleotide sequences in the sample specify the same CDR3.

The table came from immunoSEQ multiplex PCR; TCRdb's copy has only in-frame clones and leaves some out. The sample contains 200,000 or so clones, 88% of which appear only once. The chain joins TRBV2 to TRBJ1-1, with 8 bases fitting TRBD1. Sample: peripheral blood. This receptor was taken from a woman in her sixties with acute or convalescent COVID-19. The CDR3 here is CASSRQGMNTEAFF. The CDR3 region has the DNA TGTGCCAGCAGTAGACAGGGGATGAACACTGAAGCTTTCTTT.